This T cell receptor (beta chain) was recorded in a study of blood T cells in healthy people across ages. As for the study in general: Capture via template switching afforded approximately one barcoded beta molecule per two T cells.

The germline V gene has CDR1 LGHDT and CDR2 YNNKEL (reference sequence). V lost 1 base and J 8 bases, leaving 11 bases between the germline ends. CDR3 length: 14 residues. The authors ran a second PCR of about 6 to 12 cycles using a sample-barcoded 5' primer and a J-beta primer mix. Sequencing of every sample gave 2.5 million or more CDR3-containing paired-end reads. Via MiXCR, TCRdb re-called the 5' RACE reads, giving one row per CDR3 protein. The table includes around 1.1 million distinct CDR3 sequences, around two fifths detected once. With regard to this clonotype: Its antigen is unknown.

General study results and limits: Compared with aged donors, long-lived donors showed fewer expanded clones, suggesting selection.

The chain joins TRBV3-1 to TRBJ1-4; D call uncertain. Sequenced material: blood. The source is a man younger than 35 in good health. The CDR3 reads CASSQVPGGEKLFF. CDR3 DNA: TGTGCCAGCAGCCAAGTTCCGGGTGGCGAAAAACTGTTTTTT. The full variable domain, in which reference TRBV3-1 and TRBJ1-4 provide the parts outside the CDR3, is DTAVSQTPKYLVTQMGNDKSIKCEQNLGHDTMYWYKQDSKKFLKIMFSYNNKELIINETVPNRFSPKSPDKAHLNLHINSLELGDSAVYFCASSQVPGGEKLFFGSGTQLSVL.